One sample yielded the 8 T cell receptor beta chains listed below, sequenced in a study of beta chain features in type 1 diabetes. Expressed TCRB transcripts were sequenced after all isolated RNA was converted to cDNA. Sequencing was performed with immunoSEQ multiplex PCR; in TCRdb, only in-frame clones are kept and a portion is missing. The top ten clones hold approximately 0.93% of a sample with around 300,000 clones, about 8.5% of them seen once. Sequenced input: central memory CD4+ T cells from blood. These TCRs come from a woman younger than 30 in good health.

This clone occurred a few times. The chain couples TRBV14 to TRBJ2-5, with D unresolved. The J call is uncertain, as TRBJ2-7 better fits the DNA end. CDR3 length equals 14 residues. Germline lookup yields CDR1 SGHDN and CDR2 FVKESK. CDR3 amino acids: CASSRARKSYEQYF. CDR3 nucleotide sequence: TGTGCCAGCAGCCGGGCGCGTAAGTCCTACGAGCAGTACTTC.

J is TRBJ1-3 and V is TRBV4-3; D gene ambiguous. CDR3 length: 14 amino acids. The V gene's germline CDR1 is LGHNA and CDR2 YSLEER. V was trimmed by 0 bases and J by 5 bases, leaving 8 bases between them. The CDR3 sequence is CASSQDFTRNTIYF. CDR3 in DNA: TGCGCCAGCAGCCAAGATTTTACCCGAAACACCATATATTTT.

V and J are TRBV18 and TRBJ1-4; D ambiguous. Trimming took 2 bases from V and 0 from J, leaving 4 bases between them. This CDR3 has 14 residues. Germline values: CDR1 KGHSH, CDR2 LQKENI. This chain's CDR3 is CASSPGTTNEKLFF. The DNA for the CDR3 is TGTGCCAGCTCACCAGGGACAACTAATGAAAAACTGTTTTTT.

This clone occurred a few times. The rearrangement links TRBV25-1 to TRBJ2-7; the match to TRBD2 covers 8 bases. Germline assignment: CDR1 MGHDK and CDR2 SYGVNS. With 3 bases clipped from V and 7 bases from J, the junction kept 11 bases outside the gene matches. The CDR3 loop spans 15 amino acids. The CDR3 DNA reads TGTGCCAGCAGTGATTCCACCGGGACTAGAGGAGAGCAGTACTTC. It encodes CASSDSTGTRGEQYF.

The chain links TRBV25-1 to TRBJ2-3; 10 nucleotides line up with TRBD1. This CDR3 is 16 amino acids long. Germline trimming cut 1 base from V and 3 bases from J; bases unmatched to any gene: 4. From germline, CDR1 is MGHDK and CDR2 SYGVNS. The CDR3 region has the DNA TGTGCCAGCAGTGAATCGGGACAGGGGTTGACAGATACGCAGTATTTT. Translated: CASSESGQGLTDTQYF.

This clone appeared a few times. The chain has TRBV30 and TRBJ1-2; perhaps TRBD1 as D (5 bases). CDR3 length: 13 amino acids. The germline V gene has CDR1 GTSNPN and CDR2 SVGIG (reference sequence). Trimming left V 5 bases short and J 6 bases short, with 16 bases between. The chain's CDR3 is CAWGRRDSNGYTF. CDR3 DNA: TGTGCCTGGGGTCGCCGGGACTCTAATGGCTACACCTTC.

The rearrangement links TRBV7-2 to TRBJ1-4, with a weak D call TRBD1 (5 bases). Germline CDR1 is SGHTA and CDR2 is FQGNSA. V was shortened by 5 bases and J by 5 bases, with 12 bases between the two germline ends. The CDR3 is 14 amino acids. The CDR3 sequence is CASSESGLNEKLFF. As DNA, the CDR3 is TGTGCCAGCAGCGAGTCGGGGCTCAATGAAAAACTGTTTTTT.

This chain connects TRBV6-4 to TRBJ2-3; the D is unclear. The CDR3 runs 13 residues. Germline CDR1 reads MRHNA; CDR2 reads SNTAGT. V lost 8 bases, J lost 6 bases, and 15 bases lay in between. DNA of the CDR3: TGTGCCAGCGCCGTAGACCTCGGGGATACGCAGTATTTT. Translated: CASAVDLGDTQYF.